Listed below are T cell receptor beta chains from one sample, sequenced in a study of OX40 agonist ivuxolimab in advanced cancers. Some clones are missing from TCRdb's copy, which holds only in-frame ones; the method was immunoSEQ multiplex PCR. The sample records roughly 53,000 clones, around 81% being singletons. The material sequenced was CD4+ or CD8+ T cells sorted from blood, taken in a trial of the OX40 agonist ivuxolimab. Receptors were obtained from an adult with an advanced solid tumor such as melanoma, head and neck, liver or kidney cancer. Each CDR3 is given with its conserved first and last residue. The order of the fields is J gene, V gene, D gene, clone size, CDR3 protein, CDR3 DNA. D genes are given only for firm matches. Expanded clones are given a class, and other clones once, few, many or no size at all.

j_call: TRBJ2-2
v_call: TRBV6-6
d_call: NA
clone_size: NA
cdr3_aa: CASRWGQASTGELFF
cdr3_nt: TGTGCCAGCAGGTGGGGGCAAGCGAGCACCGGGGAGCTGTTTTTT

j_call: TRBJ1-2
v_call: TRBV6-5
d_call: TRBD1
clone_size: NA
cdr3_aa: CASSSQGGGSYGYTF
cdr3_nt: TGTGCCAGCAGTTCCCAGGGGGGTGGTTCCTATGGCTACACCTTC

j_call: TRBJ2-2
v_call: TRBV6-4
d_call: NA
clone_size: NA
cdr3_aa: CASSDSGVTNTGELFF
cdr3_nt: TGTGCCAGCAGTGACTCGGGGGTAACGAACACCGGGGAGCTGTTTTTT

j_call: TRBJ1-1
v_call: TRBV6-5
d_call: NA
clone_size: NA
cdr3_aa: CASSRQTLNTEAFF
cdr3_nt: TGTGCCAGCAGTAGACAGACCCTAAACACTGAAGCTTTCTTT

j_call: TRBJ2-3
v_call: TRBV27
d_call: TRBD1
clone_size: NA
cdr3_aa: CASSLRGQSTDTQYF
cdr3_nt: TGTGCCAGCAGTTTAAGGGGGCAAAGCACAGATACGCAGTATTTT

j_call: TRBJ2-1
v_call: TRBV11-3
d_call: NA
clone_size: NA
cdr3_aa: CASSIDEQFF
cdr3_nt: TGTGCCAGCAGTATCGATGAGCAGTTCTTC

j_call: TRBJ1-5
v_call: TRBV7-9
d_call: TRBD1
clone_size: NA
cdr3_aa: CASSLAGTGKYQPQHF
cdr3_nt: TGTGCCAGCAGCTTAGCCGGGACAGGAAAATATCAGCCCCAGCATTTT

j_call: TRBJ2-1
v_call: TRBV7-9
d_call: TRBD2
clone_size: NA
cdr3_aa: CASSQGGGGLGNEQFF
cdr3_nt: TGTGCCAGCAGCCAGGGCGGGGGAGGGTTAGGCAATGAGCAGTTCTTC

j_call: TRBJ1-2
v_call: TRBV10-2
d_call: NA
clone_size: NA
cdr3_aa: CASRPGAMYGYTF
cdr3_nt: TGCGCCAGCAGGCCGGGGGCTATGTATGGCTACACCTTC

j_call: TRBJ2-3
v_call: TRBV7-2
d_call: TRBD2
clone_size: NA
cdr3_aa: CASSLQGGPSDTQYF
cdr3_nt: TGTGCCAGCAGCTTACAGGGAGGGCCATCAGATACGCAGTATTTT

j_call: TRBJ2-4
v_call: TRBV5-5
d_call: TRBD2
clone_size: NA
cdr3_aa: CASRFGLAGENIQYF
cdr3_nt: TGTGCCAGCAGATTTGGACTAGCGGGAGAAAACATTCAGTACTTC

j_call: TRBJ2-5
v_call: TRBV7-9
d_call: NA
clone_size: once
cdr3_aa: CASSFGPEDQYF
cdr3_nt: TGTGCCAGCAGCTTTGGCCCCGAGGACCAGTACTTC

j_call: TRBJ1-6
v_call: TRBV19
d_call: NA
clone_size: NA
cdr3_aa: CASFGGGWNSPLHF
cdr3_nt: TGTGCCAGCTTCGGGGGGGGGTGGAATTCACCCCTCCACTTT

j_call: TRBJ2-7
v_call: TRBV7-2
d_call: NA
clone_size: NA
cdr3_aa: CASSVGHDTTYEQYF
cdr3_nt: TGTGCCAGCAGCGTCGGACACGACACTACCTACGAGCAGTACTTC

j_call: TRBJ2-1
v_call: TRBV23-1
d_call: TRBD1
clone_size: NA
cdr3_aa: CASSHPRDRGRFEQFF
cdr3_nt: TGCGCCAGCAGTCATCCGCGGGACAGGGGGCGTTTCGAGCAGTTCTTC

j_call: TRBJ2-3
v_call: TRBV5-1
d_call: TRBD2
clone_size: NA
cdr3_aa: CASSLAPLAASTDTQYF
cdr3_nt: TGCGCCAGCAGCTTGGCCCCCCTAGCGGCTAGCACAGATACGCAGTATTTT

j_call: TRBJ2-7
v_call: TRBV11-2
d_call: TRBD2
clone_size: few
cdr3_aa: CASSSQGIRERDHYEQYF
cdr3_nt: TGTGCCAGCAGCTCCCAGGGAATAAGGGAGCGGGACCACTACGAGCAGTACTTC

j_call: TRBJ2-1
v_call: TRBV14
d_call: TRBD2
clone_size: NA
cdr3_aa: CASSSGTSGSNEQFF
cdr3_nt: TGTGCCAGCAGCTCTGGGACTAGCGGGAGTAATGAGCAGTTCTTC

j_call: TRBJ2-1
v_call: TRBV7-9
d_call: NA
clone_size: few
cdr3_aa: CASGRRREVEQFF
cdr3_nt: TGTGCCAGCGGCCGGAGGCGGGAAGTTGAGCAGTTCTTC

j_call: TRBJ2-7
v_call: TRBV5-1
d_call: TRBD1
clone_size: NA
cdr3_aa: CASSPGQDEQYF
cdr3_nt: TGCGCCAGCAGCCCGGGACAGGACGAGCAGTACTTC

j_call: TRBJ2-1
v_call: TRBV5-1
d_call: TRBD2
clone_size: NA
cdr3_aa: CASSAGTSSYNEQFF
cdr3_nt: TGCGCCAGCAGCGCGGGGACTAGCTCCTACAATGAGCAGTTCTTC

j_call: TRBJ2-1
v_call: TRBV7-2
d_call: TRBD2
clone_size: NA
cdr3_aa: CASSPGSLAGYNEQFF
cdr3_nt: TGTGCCAGCAGCCCAGGATCTCTAGCGGGGTACAATGAGCAGTTCTTC

j_call: TRBJ1-5
v_call: TRBV7-2
d_call: NA
clone_size: few
cdr3_aa: CASSFRRGQPQHF
cdr3_nt: TGTGCCAGCAGCTTCAGAAGGGGACAGCCCCAGCATTTT

j_call: TRBJ1-4
v_call: TRBV19
d_call: NA
clone_size: few
cdr3_aa: CASSPGTSTFEKLFF
cdr3_nt: TGTGCCAGTAGTCCTGGGACGTCTACCTTTGAAAAACTGTTTTTT

j_call: TRBJ2-7
v_call: TRBV13
d_call: NA
clone_size: NA
cdr3_aa: CASSLYGSRRGGYEQYF
cdr3_nt: TGTGCCAGCAGCTTATACGGGAGTAGAAGGGGTGGGTACGAGCAGTACTTC

j_call: TRBJ2-3
v_call: TRBV18
d_call: NA
clone_size: NA
cdr3_aa: CASSPVSGVASTDTQYF
cdr3_nt: TGTGCCAGCTCACCAGTATCGGGGGTTGCTTCCACAGATACGCAGTATTTT

j_call: TRBJ2-3
v_call: TRBV5-6
d_call: NA
clone_size: NA
cdr3_aa: CASSLEGTDTQYF
cdr3_nt: TGTGCCAGCAGCTTGGAGGGCACAGATACGCAGTATTTT

j_call: TRBJ2-3
v_call: TRBV9
d_call: TRBD2
clone_size: NA
cdr3_aa: CASSVGASGSTDTQYF
cdr3_nt: TGTGCCAGCAGCGTAGGGGCTAGCGGATCCACAGATACGCAGTATTTT

j_call: TRBJ2-6
v_call: TRBV29-1
d_call: TRBD1
clone_size: once
cdr3_aa: CSVGGTGGSGANVLTF
cdr3_nt: TGCAGCGTTGGGGGGACAGGGGGCTCTGGGGCCAACGTCCTGACTTTC

j_call: TRBJ1-1
v_call: TRBV28
d_call: NA
clone_size: NA
cdr3_aa: CASSLSGGLRNTEAFF
cdr3_nt: TGTGCCAGCAGTTTATCTGGGGGCCTGAGGAACACTGAAGCTTTCTTT

j_call: TRBJ2-3
v_call: TRBV6-5
d_call: TRBD2
clone_size: NA
cdr3_aa: CASRRTSGGNTQYF
cdr3_nt: TGTGCCAGCAGAAGGACTAGCGGGGGGAATACGCAGTATTTT

j_call: TRBJ1-6
v_call: TRBV5-4
d_call: TRBD1
clone_size: NA
cdr3_aa: CASSPSDQGTGFDSPLHF
cdr3_nt: TGTGCCAGCAGCCCTTCGGATCAGGGGACAGGGTTCGATTCACCCCTCCACTTT

j_call: TRBJ2-3
v_call: TRBV30
d_call: NA
clone_size: NA
cdr3_aa: CAWSLDLWGDTQYF
cdr3_nt: TGTGCCTGGAGCTTGGACCTTTGGGGAGATACGCAGTATTTT

j_call: TRBJ2-7
v_call: TRBV6-1
d_call: TRBD2
clone_size: NA
cdr3_aa: CASSPSGVYEQYF
cdr3_nt: TGTGCCAGCAGTCCTAGCGGAGTCTACGAGCAGTACTTC

j_call: TRBJ1-2
v_call: TRBV18
d_call: TRBD1
clone_size: NA
cdr3_aa: CASSSNTLAGGGYGYTF
cdr3_nt: TGTGCCAGCTCAAGTAACACCCTTGCAGGGGGTGGCTATGGCTACACCTTC

j_call: TRBJ2-3
v_call: TRBV7-2
d_call: NA
clone_size: few
cdr3_aa: CASSSLGGISTDTQYF
cdr3_nt: TGTGCCAGCAGCTCCCTTGGGGGGATTAGCACAGATACGCAGTATTTT